Each of the 16 T cell receptor beta chains below was sequenced from the same sample in a study of cytomegalovirus exposure and HLA in healthy donors. 60 Vbeta and 13 Jbeta primers were used in PCR. Libraries were prepared by immunoSEQ multiplex PCR; TCRdb keeps only in-frame clonotypes and omits some of them. The sample consists of around 97,000 clones, roughly 9.4% of them appearing once. Specimen: PBMCs. These receptors were obtained from a man over 45 in good health and CMV-seropositive.

This clone was counted between two and nine times. V is TRBV11-3 and J is TRBJ2-3; the D gene is possibly TRBD2 (5 bases). Germline loops: CDR1 SGHNT, CDR2 YENEEA. Trimming left V 5 bases short and J 0 bases short, with 9 bases between. This CDR3 contains 14 residues. CDR3 bases: TGTGCCAGCAGCAGAGGGTATAGCACAGATACGCAGTATTTT. Translating it yields CASSRGYSTDTQYF.

The table lists this clone with a few counts. V is TRBV5-4 and J is TRBJ2-2; TRBD2 might be the D (5 bases). The ends were cut back, 3 bases at V and 1 base at J, with 10 bases in the middle. The V gene's germline CDR1 is SGHNT and CDR2 YYREEE (reference sequence). CDR3 size: 15 residues. The CDR3 DNA sequence: TGTGCCAGCAGCTGGTATAGCGAGAACACCGGGGAGCTGTTTTTT. Protein product: CASSWYSENTGELFF.

The chain has TRBV6-5 and TRBJ1-4; perhaps TRBD1 as D (6 bases). The germline CDR1 and CDR2 sequences are MNHEY and SVGAGI. The CDR3 sequence is 15 residues long. V dropped 5 bases and J dropped 7 bases, with 17 bases sitting between them. CDR3 sequence: CASSGRQVASEKLFF. CDR3 in DNA: TGTGCCAGCAGTGGGCGACAGGTCGCGAGTGAAAAACTGTTTTTT.

The rearrangement uses TRBV28 and TRBJ1-2; D uncertain. The CDR3 contains 13 residues. The germline V gene encodes CDR1 MDHEN and CDR2 SYDVKM. V lost 3 bases and J lost 4, with 9 bases in between. CDR3 residues: CASSLGGFYGYTF. The DNA for the CDR3 is TGTGCCAGCAGTTTGGGAGGGTTCTATGGCTACACCTTC.

This clone has only a few counts. The sample carries other DNA sequences with the same CDR3. The V gene is TRBV28, the J gene TRBJ1-1, with 9 bases matching TRBD1. In germline, CDR1 is MDHEN, CDR2 SYDVKM. After removal of 5 bases from V and 5 bases from J, the junction contained 3 bases not matched to a gene. The CDR3 is 13 residues long. The CDR3 is CASSLDRGTEAFF. For the CDR3, the DNA is TGTGCCAGCAGTCTCGACAGGGGGACTGAAGCTTTCTTT.

This clone was found a few times. The gene calls are TRBV19 and TRBJ2-1; 7 nucleotides match TRBD1. Germline V gives CDR1 LNHDA, CDR2 SQIVND (reference sequence). Trimming cost V 5 bases and J 2 bases; bases outside gene matches: 3. The CDR3 contains 14 residues. The CDR3 DNA sequence: TGTGCCAGTAGTGGGCAGGGGGCCTACAATGAGCAGTTCTTC. It codes for CASSGQGAYNEQFF.

The rearrangement uses TRBV28 and TRBJ1-5; D uncertain. This CDR3 is built from 11 residues. V was shortened by 4 bases and J by 6 bases, with 4 bases between the two germline ends. From germline, CDR1 is MDHEN and CDR2 SYDVKM. The DNA of the CDR3 is TGTGCCAGCAGTTCCAGTCAGCCCCAGCATTTT. Its protein product is CASSSSQPQHF.

The rearrangement links TRBV28 to TRBJ2-7, with 8 bases aligning to TRBD1. From germline, CDR1 is MDHEN and CDR2 SYDVKM. The V and J ends lost 4 bases and 2 bases, in that order; junction bases with no gene match: 16. CDR3 size: 18 residues. The CDR3 spells CASSSPGQVPLEPYEQYF. The CDR3 DNA reads as TGTGCCAGCAGTTCGCCGGGACAGGTACCCCTTGAACCCTACGAGCAGTACTTC.

The chain is built from TRBV11-2 and TRBJ2-2; 7 bases are shared with TRBD1. V shed 4 bases, J shed 1 base, and the junction held 6 bases outside the gene matches. The germline CDR1 and CDR2 sequences are SGHAT and FQNNGV. The length of the CDR3 is 16 residues. For the CDR3, the DNA is TGTGCCAGCAGCTCCTTTGGGACAGTGAACACCGGGGAGCTGTTTTTT. The encoded protein is CASSSFGTVNTGELFF.

This clone occurred a few times. This rearrangement joins TRBV19 to TRBJ2-2, with 7 bases that match TRBD2. This CDR3 spans 14 amino acids. Germline CDR1 LNHDA, CDR2 SQIVND (reference sequence). The ends lost 3 bases at V and 7 bases at J; junction bases unmatched: 5. In nucleotides, the CDR3 is TGTGCCAGTAGTATGGGAGGGCCGGGCGGGGAGCTGTTTTTT. This gives the protein CASSMGGPGGELFF.

There are a few counts of this clone. The chain joins TRBV5-1 to TRBJ1-1, with D uncertain. This CDR3 spans 15 amino acids. Germline V lookup: CDR1 SGHRS, CDR2 YFSETQ. Trimming removed 0 bases at V and 0 bases at J, with 9 bases between. CDR3 sequence (DNA): TGCGCCAGCAGCTTGGACAGTCCTTTGAACACTGAAGCTTTCTTT. As protein: CASSLDSPLNTEAFF. The entire variable domain, with the rest obtained from reference TRBV5-1 and TRBJ1-1, is as follows: KAGVTQTPRYLIKTRGQQVTLSCSPISGHRSVSWYQQTPGQGLQFLFEYFSETQRNKGNFPGRFSGRQFSNSRSEMNVSTLELGDSALYLCASSLDSPLNTEAFFGQGTRLTVV.

A few counts support this clone. The rearrangement uses TRBV4-3 and TRBJ2-1; 8 nucleotides align to TRBD2. The CDR3 runs 16 residues. Trimming at V came to 0 bases and at J to 8 bases, leaving 9 bases not matched to a gene. CDR1 and CDR2 from the germline V gene are LGHNA and YSLEER. Here the CDR3 reads CASSQDSGGLGDEQFF. Written as DNA, the CDR3 is TGCGCCAGCAGCCAAGATTCGGGGGGGCTGGGGGATGAGCAGTTCTTC.

This chain links TRBV11-1 with TRBJ2-7, with 7 bases lining up with TRBD1. Trimming removed 5 bases from V and 2 bases from J; junction bases left unmatched: 6. CDR3 length: 14 residues. CDR1 is SGHAT and CDR2 is FQDESV in the germline V gene (reference sequence). The CDR3 is CASSTRDRTYEQYF. In nucleotides, the CDR3 is TGTGCCAGCAGCACCCGGGACAGAACCTACGAGCAGTACTTC.

This clone has only a few counts. The rearrangement links TRBV2 to TRBJ2-1; 10 bases align to TRBD2. The CDR3 runs to 18 residues. The germline CDR1 and CDR2 sequences are SNHLY and FYNNEI. The V and J ends lost 6 bases and 0 bases, in that order; junction bases with no gene match: 11. CDR3: CASRATSGAVSSYNEQFF. The CDR3, as DNA: TGTGCCAGCAGAGCCACTAGCGGGGCTGTTAGCTCCTACAATGAGCAGTTCTTC.

This clone was counted between two and nine times. The chain employs TRBV6-1 and TRBJ2-7, with a tentative D call TRBD1 (8 bases). The V end lost 5 bases, the J end lost 0 bases, and 14 bases lay between the germline ends. The CDR3 length is 15 residues. CDR1 is MNHNS, CDR2 SASEGT, per germline. CDR3 bases: TGTGCCAGCAGTTGGAACAGGGGGGGCTCCTACGAGCAGTACTTC. It codes for CASSWNRGGSYEQYF.

The gene calls are TRBV4-1 and TRBJ2-4, with D possibly matching TRBD2 (6 bases). Germline values: CDR1 MGHRA, CDR2 YSYEKL. V gave up 4 bases and J gave up 0 bases, with 19 bases separating them. The CDR3 totals 18 residues. The CDR3: CASSPGAGFRVAKNIQYF. CDR3 coding DNA: TGCGCCAGCAGCCCTGGCGCGGGATTCAGGGTAGCCAAAAACATTCAGTACTTC.